This T cell receptor (beta chain) was sequenced for a study of blood T cell repertoires in COVID-19. Across the whole study: Sites in the United States, Italy and Spain provided acute and convalescent COVID-19 samples. Sources were T cells, B-cell-depleted T cells, or PBMCs; the material itself was cDNA or gDNA.

Clones were sequenced by immunoSEQ multiplex PCR, and TCRdb holds only the in-frame ones, with some missing. Counted here are 290,000 or so clones, about nine tenths occurring once; the ten biggest clones make up about 2.3%. Germline assignment: CDR1 SGHTA and CDR2 FQGNSA. Germline trimming cut 5 bases from V and 5 bases from J; bases unmatched to any gene: 4. CDR3 size: 14 residues. The rearrangement joins TRBV7-2 to TRBJ1-4; 8 positions match TRBD1. The sequence was collected from a man aged 18 to 29 with active or convalescent COVID-19. Input material: peripheral blood. Written as DNA, the CDR3 is TGTGCCAGCAGCCCCGGGACAGGAAATGAAAAACTGTTTTTT. Its protein is CASSPGTGNEKLFF.